This paragraph covers one TCR beta chain sequence. Its antigen is unidentified. Within the sample, other DNA sequences also encode this same CDR3. Using immunoSEQ multiplex PCR, the repertoire was profiled, and TCRdb retains in-frame clones only, with some absent. Of millions of clones listed, about 95% were seen once; the top ten hold 0.85% to 1.3%. Trimming cost V 3 bases and J 6 bases, with 12 bases left between them. The CDR3 totals 14 residues. Germline CDR1 reads MDHEN; CDR2 reads SYDVKM. The data stem from a study of shared clonotypes between healthy human individuals. Whole-study results and caveats: Clonotypes that were shared across a handful of donors made up around 4.6% of naive CD4 clonotypes.

Terminally differentiated effector memory CD45RA+ cells were excluded by CCR7 positive selection of CD45RO-negative cells. This sequence joins TRBV28 and TRBJ1-5, with D unclear. This sequence originates from a man younger than 35 in good health. Sequences were obtained from naive CD8+ T cells sorted from blood. The CDR3 protein is CASSFRGGRQPQHF. The CDR3 DNA reads TGTGCCAGCAGTTTTCGGGGAGGTCGTCAGCCCCAGCATTTT. The variable domain in full, with the rest retrieved from reference TRBV28 and TRBJ1-5, is DVKVTQSSRYLVKRTGEKVFLECVQDMDHENMFWYRQDPGLGLRLIYFSYDVKMKEKGDIPEGYSVSREKKERFSLILESASTNQTSMYLCASSFRGGRQPQHFGDGTRLSIL.